These 9 T cell receptor beta chains were all obtained from the same sample, sequenced in a study of blood T cell repertoires in COVID-19. The protocol was immunoSEQ multiplex PCR, while the TCRdb copy is restricted to in-frame clones and leaves out a portion. The sample has around 180,000 clones; roughly 80% are singletons. The specimen sequenced was peripheral blood. Every receptor here comes from a woman aged 25-40 years with acute or convalescent COVID-19.

This clone was detected only a few times. The J gene is TRBJ1-5, the V gene TRBV30, with D perhaps TRBD1 (6 bases). This CDR3 has 14 residues. V was clipped by 2 bases and J by 9 bases, with 17 bases between them. Germline CDR1 GTSNPN, CDR2 SVGIG (reference sequence). CDR3 in amino acids: CAWSPTQLRGPQHF. CDR3 nucleotides: TGTGCCTGGAGTCCGACACAGCTCAGGGGGCCCCAGCATTTT.

The rearrangement links TRBV2 to TRBJ2-1; unclear D gene. The CDR3 loop spans 13 amino acids. The germline V and J ends were trimmed by 4 bases and 4 bases, with 8 bases remaining between them. Germline V gene data show CDR1 as SNHLY and CDR2 as FYNNEI. CDR3 sequence (DNA): TGTGCCAGCAGTGTATCTATGTACAATGAGCAGTTCTTC. This gives the protein CASSVSMYNEQFF.

The V and J genes are TRBV2 and TRBJ1-3; TRBD1 agrees at 11 bases. The CDR3 length is 20 residues. J was trimmed by 0 bases and V by 5 bases; bases with no gene match: 15. Germline lookup yields CDR1 SNHLY and CDR2 FYNNEI. The CDR3, as DNA: TGTGCCAGCAGTCCACCCGGGACAGGGGGAAGATCGTCCTCTGGAAACACCATATATTTT. Its translation is CASSPPGTGGRSSSGNTIYF.

This clone appeared a single time. The rearrangement links TRBV30 to TRBJ1-3, with D unresolved. V dropped 4 bases and J dropped 0 bases, with 13 bases sitting between them. Looked up from germline, CDR1 is GTSNPN and CDR2 is SVGIG (reference sequence). This CDR3 has 15 amino acids. As DNA, the CDR3 is TGTGCCTGGATGGGCGAATCCCACTCTGGAAACACCATATATTTT. It yields the protein CAWMGESHSGNTIYF.

J is TRBJ1-6 and V is TRBV19, with a tentative D call TRBD1 (5 bases). Germline CDR1 is LNHDA and CDR2 is SQIVND (reference sequence). This CDR3 has 15 amino acids. Trimming pared 1 base from V and 9 bases from J, leaving 13 bases between. The chain's CDR3 is CASSIVPGKSSPLHF. As DNA, the CDR3 is TGTGCCAGTAGTATAGTACCAGGGAAATCTTCACCCCTCCACTTT.

In this sample, this clone turned up many times. J is TRBJ1-6 and V is TRBV7-8; possible D gene TRBD1, 5 bases. V was clipped by 1 base and J by 6 bases, with 10 bases between them. The CDR3 contains 15 residues. Germline V CDR1 and CDR2: SGHVS, FQNEAQ. Written as DNA, the CDR3 is TGTGCCAGCAGCTTAGACATCGACAGTAATTCACCCCTCCACTTT. It specifies CASSLDIDSNSPLHF.

This clone was detected a few times. This chain joins TRBV7-2 and TRBJ2-5; 10 bases agree with TRBD2. Germline V gene data show CDR1 as SGHTA and CDR2 as FQGNSA. This CDR3 comprises 15 residues. Trimming at V came to 5 bases and at J to 3 bases, leaving 6 bases not matched to a gene. The CDR3 DNA follows: TGTGCCAGCAGCCTTAGCGGGAGGAGTAAAGAGACCCAGTACTTC. Translation gives CASSLSGRSKETQYF.

This rearrangement joins TRBV15 to TRBJ2-1; 8 nucleotides align to TRBD2. The CDR3 is 15 amino acids. Germline CDR1 is LNHNV and CDR2 is YYDKDF (reference sequence). V lost 0 bases, J lost 9 bases, and 7 bases stayed unmatched. CDR3 nucleotides: TGTGCCACCAGCAGAGATACTAGCGGCCCGGGTGAGCAGTTCTTC. Protein product: CATSRDTSGPGEQFF.

The V call is TRBV5-1, the J call TRBJ2-1; the match to TRBD2 covers 8 bases. V was pared by 0 bases and J by 12 bases, with 11 bases of the junction left unmatched. The CDR3 extends over 15 amino acids. Germline V lookup: CDR1 SGHRS, CDR2 YFSETQ. The CDR3: CASSLESSGWGRQFF. The DNA of the CDR3 is TGCGCCAGCAGCTTGGAGTCTAGCGGGTGGGGTCGGCAGTTCTTC.